One and the same sample provided the 13 T cell receptor beta chains below, sequenced in a study of blood T cell repertoires in COVID-19 (TCRdb year 2020). The library was prepared using the immunoSEQ multiplex PCR assay. In its TCRdb copy, this immuneACCESS table keeps in-frame sequences only and misses some clones. Where compared with another copy, unresolved V genes explain less than half of these, and the others have no known cause. The sample table shows 200,000 to 250,000 clones, and about nine tenths are seen once. Of the sample, about 6.3% is held by the ten largest clones. The source material was peripheral blood. These TCRs come from a man aged 55 to 69 who had recovered from COVID-19.

This rearrangement joins TRBV5-1 to TRBJ2-7; 7 bases match TRBD1. V dropped 4 bases and J dropped 1; count of bases not matched to a gene: 8. The V gene's germline CDR1 is SGHRS and CDR2 YFSETQ. This CDR3 region has 15 residues. The CDR3 here is CASSHDRETSYEQYF. CDR3 coding DNA: TGCGCCAGCAGCCACGACAGGGAGACTTCCTACGAGCAGTACTTC.

The rearrangement joins TRBV6-5 to TRBJ1-2; D is perhaps TRBD1 (5 bases). Germline V gene sequence: CDR1 MNHEY, CDR2 SVGAGI. This CDR3 contains 13 residues. V lost 4 bases and J 1 base, leaving 7 bases between the germline ends. In DNA, the CDR3 is TGTGCCAGCAGTTTACAGGTTAACTATGGCTACACCTTC. Protein: CASSLQVNYGYTF.

The chain joins TRBV6-5 to TRBJ2-7; 8 bases are shared with TRBD1. V gave up 4 bases and J gave up 6 bases; unmatched junction bases: 14. The CDR3 length is 16 residues. Germline values: CDR1 MNHEY, CDR2 SVGAGI. The CDR3 DNA sequence: TGTGCCAGCAGTTCCTTATGGACAGGGTCCACTCCCGAGCAGTACTTC. This sequence encodes CASSSLWTGSTPEQYF.

CDR3 DNA: TGTGCCAGCAGCCCCTACCGACTAGCGGGGGGATACAATGAGCAGTTCTTC. As protein: CASSPYRLAGGYNEQFF. This chain connects TRBV14 to TRBJ2-1; 13 nucleotides match TRBD2. Germline CDR1 and CDR2: SGHDN and FVKESK. This CDR3 has 17 amino acids. J gave up 4 bases and V 4 bases, and 7 bases lay outside the gene matches.

The chain carries TRBV6-5 and TRBJ2-7; D not certain. The length of the CDR3 is 15 residues. Germline CDR1 reads MNHEY; CDR2 reads SVGAGI. V was cut by 0 bases and J by 3 bases, with 12 bases left in between. This chain's CDR3 is CASSYSRQVFYEQYF. CDR3 in DNA: TGTGCCAGCAGTTACTCTCGCCAGGTATTCTACGAGCAGTACTTC.

This clone was detected only once. The chain carries TRBV3-1 (or the pseudogene TRBV3-2) and TRBJ2-7; possibly TRBD2 for D (6 bases). The CDR3 sequence is 14 residues long. V was shortened by 0 bases and J by 4 bases, with 10 bases between the two germline ends. Germline CDR1 is LGHDT and CDR2 is YNNKEL (reference sequence). In DNA form, the CDR3 reads TGTGCCAGCAGCCAAGATCCACTAGCTTACGAGCAGTACTTC. Its protein is CASSQDPLAYEQYF.

As concerns this clone: A much larger clone differs from this one at a single base, so this may be a read error. J is TRBJ1-1 and V is TRBV7-2; 8 bases align to TRBD1. V trimming: 5 bases; J trimming: 3 bases; junction bases outside the gene matches: 2. Germline V gives CDR1 SGHTA, CDR2 FQGNSA. CDR3 size: 13 residues. CDR3 region: CASSRDRHTEAFF. In DNA form, the CDR3 reads TGTGCCAGCAGCCGGGACAGGCACACTGAAGCTTTCTTT.

This clone has more than one count but fewer than ten. Sequence at one end of the junction differs from germline and may be a read error. The rearrangement uses TRBV19 and TRBJ2-3; 8 bases are a match to TRBD1. The CDR3 sequence is 16 residues long. From germline, CDR1 is LNHDA and CDR2 SQIVND (reference sequence). CDR3 loop: CASSLEPGQVTDTQYF. The CDR3 coding sequence is TGTGCCAGTAGTTTAGAACCGGGACAGGTCACAGATACGCAGTATTTT.

The CDR3 nucleotides are TGTGCCAGCGGTTACAACAGGGGGAACTCTGTGGGCTACGAGCAGTACTTC. Residues: CASGYNRGNSVGYEQYF. The gene calls are TRBV27 and TRBJ2-7; 8 bases are shared with TRBD1. V gave up 8 bases and J gave up 3 bases; unmatched junction bases: 18. The length of the CDR3 is 17 residues. Germline assignment: CDR1 MNHEY and CDR2 SMNVEV (reference sequence).

The chain carries TRBV6-5 and TRBJ2-7; TRBD2 matches at 10 bases. The V gene's germline CDR1 is MNHEY and CDR2 SVGAGI. V was clipped by 5 bases and J by 4 bases; unmatched bases: 5. CDR3 size: 14 residues. For the CDR3, the DNA is TGTGCCAGCAGTCCAAGAGCGGGAGGGTACGAGCAGTACTTC. Protein sequence: CASSPRAGGYEQYF.

This sequence joins TRBV5-1 and TRBJ1-6, with D tentatively TRBD1 (6 bases). V was shortened by 4 bases and J by 7 bases, with 12 bases between the two germline ends. The CDR3 runs to 14 residues. Germline V gives CDR1 SGHRS, CDR2 YFSETQ. The CDR3 DNA reads TGCGCCAGCAGCGCTAGGGACAAGAATTCACCCCTCCACTTT. This translates into CASSARDKNSPLHF.

Comments on this clone: Compared with germline, one end of the junction differs, possibly owing to a read error. The chain uses TRBV7-9 and TRBJ1-2; 7 nucleotides match TRBD1. The CDR3 totals 17 residues. Germline assignment: CDR1 SEHNR and CDR2 FQNEAQ (reference sequence). The CDR3 loop is CASRLEVTGTANYGYTF. In nucleotides, the CDR3 is TGTGCCAGCAGATTAGAGGTGACTGGGACAGCTAACTATGGCTACACCTTC.

The gene calls are TRBV28 and TRBJ2-1; 9 nucleotides agree with TRBD2. Germline CDR1 MDHEN, CDR2 SYDVKM. The CDR3 runs 13 residues. Unmatched junction bases numbered 4, after V lost 5 bases and J lost 8 bases. The CDR3 DNA follows: TGTGCCAGCAGTCGAGCGGGAGGATATGAGCAGTTCTTC. This encodes CASSRAGGYEQFF.